Below are 2 T cell receptor beta chains sequenced from a single sample in a study of CD8 T cells in ankylosing spondylitis. Via MiXCR, TCRdb re-called the 5' RACE reads, giving one row per CDR3 protein. The sample has around 150,000 distinct CDR3 sequences, about 17% seen once; the top ten hold roughly 7.7%. Input material: blood, either unsorted or a sorted T cell fraction (not recorded which). Every receptor here comes from a male donor with ankylosing spondylitis or in good health (not recorded which).

This clonotype was observed at least ten times. The chain is built from TRBV5-1 and TRBJ2-3, with 8 bases lining up with TRBD1. V lost 4 bases, J lost 3 bases, and 4 bases stayed unmatched. The CDR3 covers 14 residues. CDR1 SGHRS and CDR2 YFSETQ come from the germline V gene. CDR3 residues: CASSQQGGTDTQYF. The CDR3 region has the DNA TGCGCCAGCAGCCAACAGGGGGGTACAGATACGCAGTATTTT. Using reference TRBV5-1 and TRBJ2-3 for the parts outside the CDR3, the full variable domain is KAGVTQTPRYLIKTRGQQVTLSCSPISGHRSVSWYQQTPGQGLQFLFEYFSETQRNKGNFPGRFSGRQFSNSRSEMNVSTLELGDSALYLCASSQQGGTDTQYFGPGTRLTVL.

The CDR3 region has the DNA TGTGCCAGCACCCGAGTTCAGGTCATACCTCAGCCCCAGCATTTT. As protein: CASTRVQVIPQPQHF. J is TRBJ1-5 and V is TRBV11-3; D is ambiguous. V gave up 7 bases and J gave up 6 bases, with 19 bases separating them. The CDR3 is 15 amino acids. In germline, CDR1 is SGHNT, CDR2 YENEEA.